This T cell receptor beta chain is drawn from a study of blood T cell repertoires in COVID-19. Study information: COVID-19 samples from acute and convalescent phases originated in the United States, Italy and Spain. Sample material is recorded as cDNA or gDNA derived from T cells, B-cell-depleted T cells, or PBMCs.

The CDR3 is made up of 13 amino acids. The germline V and J ends were trimmed by 8 bases and 5 bases, with 12 bases remaining between them. Germline-derived CDR1 and CDR2 are MGHDK and SYGVNS. In Cohort 3, a recovered donor had either two negative PCRs, clearance, or symptom resolution. As handled by the study authors: Estimation of nucleated cell counts relied on the amplification of reference gene primers. The protocol was immunoSEQ multiplex PCR, while the TCRdb copy is restricted to in-frame clones and leaves out a portion. V and J calls and clone size follow that table, whereas D and trimming were derived from the DNA. The sample records a few hundred thousand clones, about 80% being singletons.

The sample taken for sequencing was PBMCs or T cells enriched from blood (not recorded which). The sequence derives from a man between 45 and 60 years old who had recovered from COVID-19. V is TRBV25-1 and J is TRBJ2-2; D is possibly TRBD1 (5 bases). The CDR3 protein is CASGISGTGELFF. Here the CDR3 DNA reads TGTGCCAGCGGAATATCAGGGACCGGGGAGCTGTTTTTT.